The T cell receptor (beta chain) under discussion was sequenced for a study of memory CD4+ T cells and cytomegalovirus serostatus. Study-wide background: This sample comes from healthy Belgian adults, about 10 CMV seropositive, roughly 22 seronegative.

The protocol was immunoSEQ multiplex PCR, while the TCRdb copy is restricted to in-frame clones and leaves out a portion. Of approximately 30,000 clones in the sample, 65% to 80% were seen once. Germline V CDR1 and CDR2: ENHRY, SYGVKD. V lost 10 bases and J lost 5; bases outside the gene matches: 8. The CDR3 covers 16 residues. Single viable CD3+CD4+CD8-CD45RO+ cells were sorted as the memory CD4+ T cells. CD4+ T cells were isolated by positive magnetic selection. Sequenced material: memory CD4+ T cells from blood. The chain joins TRBV10-3 to TRBJ2-2; 15 positions match TRBD2. This TCR came from an adult in good health and CMV-seronegative. Some clones in this sample may be carry-over from other donors' samples. CDR3 loop: CATRTSGGASTGELFF. Written as DNA, the CDR3 is TGTGCCACCCGGACTAGCGGGGGGGCTTCGACCGGGGAGCTGTTTTTT.